The next 19 T cell receptor beta chains were all read from a single sample in a study of blood T cell repertoires in COVID-19. Sequencing was performed with immunoSEQ multiplex PCR; in TCRdb, only in-frame clones are kept and a portion is missing. The table has roughly 200,000 clones, about 79% seen once. The sample comprised peripheral blood. These receptors all come from a human donor in a cohort sampled during active COVID-19.

The V and J genes are TRBV28 and TRBJ1-2, with TRBD1 as a possible D gene (5 bases). The CDR3 is 14 amino acids. The V end was cut by 1 base, the J end by 5 bases, with 11 bases between. Per the germline V gene, CDR1 is MDHEN and CDR2 is SYDVKM. This CDR3 is CASSLLGGAYGYTF. In DNA form, the CDR3 reads TGTGCCAGCAGTTTATTGGGTGGGGCTTATGGCTACACCTTC.

This chain joins TRBV11-2 and TRBJ1-1; D may be TRBD1 (6 bases). The length of the CDR3 is 14 residues. Looked up from germline, CDR1 is SGHAT and CDR2 is FQNNGV. V lost 5 bases and J 6 bases, leaving 16 bases between the germline ends. CDR3 in DNA: TGTGCCAGCAGCCAGGGGCGTAGAGAACCTGAAGCTTTCTTT. Residues: CASSQGRREPEAFF.

The chain links TRBV9 to TRBJ1-1; a weak D match, TRBD1 (6 bases). The CDR3 is made up of 14 amino acids. V dropped 0 bases and J dropped 0 bases, with 6 bases sitting between them. Germline assignment: CDR1 SGDLS and CDR2 YYNGEE. CDR3 loop: CASSVGQVNTEAFF. The CDR3 DNA follows: TGTGCCAGCAGCGTAGGACAGGTGAACACTGAAGCTTTCTTT.

The V call is TRBV7-9, the J call TRBJ1-1; 7 bases align to TRBD1. Germline loops: CDR1 SEHNR, CDR2 FQNEAQ (reference sequence). V lost 0 bases and J lost 5; bases outside the gene matches: 9. The CDR3 loop spans 16 amino acids. CDR3 sequence: CASSLAGGAGGTEAFF. The CDR3 DNA is TGTGCCAGCAGCTTAGCGGGCGGGGCAGGGGGAACTGAAGCTTTCTTT.

This chain links TRBV4-1 with TRBJ2-5, with 9 nucleotides matching TRBD1. Trimming removed 4 bases from V and 2 bases from J; junction bases left unmatched: 17. Germline assignment: CDR1 MGHRA and CDR2 YSYEKL. The CDR3 loop spans 19 amino acids. CDR3 residues: CASSRPNRGPGQGQETQYF. The CDR3 DNA reads as TGCGCCAGCAGCCGACCAAACAGAGGCCCGGGACAGGGTCAAGAGACCCAGTACTTC.

This rearrangement joins TRBV28 to TRBJ2-5; 9 nucleotides agree with TRBD2. This CDR3 spans 12 amino acids. Germline values: CDR1 MDHEN, CDR2 SYDVKM. Germline trimming cut 10 bases from V and 5 bases from J; bases unmatched to any gene: 5. CDR3 nucleotides: TGTGCCACCTTTAGCGGGAGTGAGACCCAGTACTTC. Protein sequence: CATFSGSETQYF.

The chain combines TRBV7-9 with TRBJ2-7; 8 bases agree with TRBD1. J lost 2 bases, V lost 5 bases, and 14 bases had no gene match. The CDR3 totals 17 residues. The V gene's germline CDR1 is SEHNR and CDR2 FQNEAQ (reference sequence). CDR3: CASSGSPGTGNTYEQYF. Here the CDR3 DNA reads TGTGCCAGCAGCGGCTCCCCCGGGACAGGAAACACCTACGAGCAGTACTTC.

The CDR3 DNA reads as TGTGCCAGCTCACCATTGGCGGGAATCGACGAGCAGTACTTC. It yields the protein CASSPLAGIDEQYF. The V call is TRBV18, the J call TRBJ2-7, with D tentatively TRBD2 (6 bases). The V gene lost 2 bases and the J gene lost 5 bases, with 13 bases spanning the gap. CDR1 is KGHSH, CDR2 LQKENI, per germline. CDR3 size: 14 residues.

The chain joins TRBV30 to TRBJ2-2; weak D call: TRBD1 (8 bases). Trimming removed 2 bases from V and 1 base from J, with 26 bases in between. Germline CDR1 GTSNPN, CDR2 SVGIG (reference sequence). CDR3 size: 20 residues. The CDR3 loop reads CAWSYYRGSLSGLNTGELFF. The CDR3 coding sequence is TGTGCCTGGAGTTATTACAGGGGGAGCCTTAGCGGGCTGAACACCGGGGAGCTGTTTTTT.

This clone was recorded once. The chain combines TRBV10-3 with TRBJ1-4; 9 nucleotides match TRBD1. V lost 2 bases, J lost 8 bases, and 12 bases stayed unmatched. This CDR3 is built from 17 residues. CDR1 and CDR2 from the germline V gene are ENHRY and SYGVKD. This CDR3 is CAISEGRQGVADEKLFF. The CDR3 DNA is TGTGCCATCAGTGAGGGTCGACAGGGGGTGGCTGACGAAAAACTGTTTTTT.

The gene calls are TRBV28 and TRBJ2-6; 12 positions agree with TRBD1. The CDR3 extends over 18 amino acids. The J segment lost 1 base and the V segment lost 4 bases, leaving 5 bases of the junction unmatched. CDR1 and CDR2 from the germline V gene are MDHEN and SYDVKM. The CDR3 nucleotides are TGTGCCAGCAGTTGGGGACAGGGGGCATATTCTGGGGCCAACGTCCTGACTTTC. This sequence encodes CASSWGQGAYSGANVLTF.

The chain combines TRBV4-1 with TRBJ2-1; 9 nucleotides align to TRBD1. The CDR3 loop spans 17 amino acids. Germline V gene sequence: CDR1 MGHRA, CDR2 YSYEKL. The ends lost 4 bases at V and 3 bases at J; junction bases unmatched: 10. The CDR3: CASSPSSQGAFYNEQFF. The DNA for the CDR3 is TGCGCCAGCAGCCCTTCCTCACAGGGGGCTTTCTACAATGAGCAGTTCTTC.

The chain has TRBV9 and TRBJ2-2; TRBD2 matches at 13 bases. Germline V CDR1 and CDR2: SGDLS, YYNGEE. J was trimmed by 5 bases and V by 3 bases; bases with no gene match: 4. There are 16 residues in the CDR3. CDR3 loop: CASSAGLAGVTGELFF. CDR3 DNA: TGTGCCAGCAGCGCTGGACTAGCGGGAGTTACCGGGGAGCTGTTTTTT.

This chain links TRBV11-2 with TRBJ2-1, with 10 nucleotides matching TRBD2. The CDR3 is 15 residues long. Germline V gene data show CDR1 as SGHAT and CDR2 as FQNNGV. J lost 7 bases, V lost 1 base, and 4 bases had no gene match. CDR3 loop: CASSLASGSGNEQFF. The CDR3 region has the DNA TGTGCCAGCAGCTTAGCTAGCGGGAGTGGAAATGAGCAGTTCTTC.

The chain joins TRBV7-8 to TRBJ1-2, with a weak D call TRBD1 (5 bases). The V and J ends lost 5 bases and 2 bases respectively, with 18 bases between them. This CDR3 is built from 16 residues. Germline assignment: CDR1 SGHVS and CDR2 FQNEAQ. The CDR3 DNA sequence: TGTGCCAGCAGCCCTAGGGGCCTGGATGTAAACTATGGCTACACCTTC. Protein: CASSPRGLDVNYGYTF.

In DNA, the CDR3 is TGTGCCACCAGCAGAACTTCGACAGGGGCGAGGGCAGATACGCAGTATTTT. This codes for CATSRTSTGARADTQYF. This chain uses TRBV15 with TRBJ2-3; 8 nucleotides align to TRBD1. Trimming at V came to 2 bases and at J to 4 bases, leaving 11 bases not matched to a gene. CDR3 size: 17 residues. Germline CDR1 and CDR2: LNHNV and YYDKDF (reference sequence).

The V and J genes are TRBV10-2 and TRBJ2-1; 11 bases fit TRBD2. Germline values: CDR1 WSHSY, CDR2 SAAADI. With V trimmed by 5 bases and J by 3 bases, 0 bases remained unmatched. There are 14 residues in the CDR3. The CDR3 sequence: CASSTSGSYNEQFF. In DNA, the CDR3 is TGCGCCAGCAGTACTAGCGGGAGCTACAATGAGCAGTTCTTC.

The chain links TRBV18 to TRBJ1-6; no definite D call. Germline lookup yields CDR1 KGHSH and CDR2 LQKENI. V was clipped by 2 bases and J by 10 bases, with 18 bases between them. The CDR3 is 16 amino acids. CDR3 protein: CASSPTRGDLGSPLHF. CDR3 DNA sequence: TGTGCCAGCTCACCAACCCGCGGAGATCTCGGGTCACCCCTCCACTTT.

This chain uses TRBV5-6 with TRBJ1-4; no definite D call. Trimming cost V 5 bases and J 0 bases, with 5 bases left between them. CDR1 SGHDT and CDR2 YYEEEE come from the germline V gene. The CDR3 is 13 amino acids. The CDR3 DNA sequence: TGTGCCAGCAGGTCTGCAACTAATGAAAAACTGTTTTTT. As protein: CASRSATNEKLFF.